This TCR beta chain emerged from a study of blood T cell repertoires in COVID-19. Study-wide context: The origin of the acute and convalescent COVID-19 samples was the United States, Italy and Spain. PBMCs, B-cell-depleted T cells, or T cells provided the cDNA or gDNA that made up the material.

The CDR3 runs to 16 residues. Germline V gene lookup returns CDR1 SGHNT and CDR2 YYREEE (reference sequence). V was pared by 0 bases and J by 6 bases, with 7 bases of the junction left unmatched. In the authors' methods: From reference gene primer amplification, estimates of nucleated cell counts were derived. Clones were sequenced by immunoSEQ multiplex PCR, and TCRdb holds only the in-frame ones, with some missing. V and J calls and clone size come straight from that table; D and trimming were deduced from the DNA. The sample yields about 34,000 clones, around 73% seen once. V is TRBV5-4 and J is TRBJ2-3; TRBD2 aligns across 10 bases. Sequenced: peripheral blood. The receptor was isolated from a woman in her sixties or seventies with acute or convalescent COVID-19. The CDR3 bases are TGTGCCAGCAGCTTGGTGGCTAGCGGGGGCCAGGATACGCAGTATTTT. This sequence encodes CASSLVASGGQDTQYF. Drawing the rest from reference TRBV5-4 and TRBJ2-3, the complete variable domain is ETGVTQSPTHLIKTRGQQVTLRCSSQSGHNTVSWYQQALGQGPQFIFQYYREEENGRGNFPPRFSGLQFPNYSSELNVNALELDDSALYLCASSLVASGGQDTQYFGPGTRLTVL.